One sample yielded the 32 T cell receptor beta chains listed below, sequenced in a study of long-term antiretroviral therapy in people with HIV. Investigators performed immunoSEQ version v3.0 at survey level. The protocol was immunoSEQ multiplex PCR, while the TCRdb copy is restricted to in-frame clones and leaves out a portion. The table includes 25,000 to 35,000 clones, about 93% detected once. The source material was unsorted PBMCs, sampled roughly 6.5 years after starting antiretroviral therapy. These receptors were taken from a middle-aged woman with HIV.

Only one count was recorded for this clone. The rearrangement joins TRBV2 to TRBJ2-1, with D possibly being TRBD1 (6 bases). V lost 7 bases and J 3 bases, leaving 10 bases between the germline ends. Germline CDR1 and CDR2: SNHLY and FYNNEI. This CDR3 is 13 amino acids long. CDR3: CASKNRVYNEQFF. CDR3 sequence (DNA): TGTGCCAGCAAGAACAGGGTCTACAATGAGCAGTTCTTC.

This chain joins TRBV19 and TRBJ1-1; D is ambiguous. Germline-derived CDR1 and CDR2 are LNHDA and SQIVND (reference sequence). The CDR3 is 13 residues long. V was pared by 5 bases and J by 3 bases, with 10 bases between. The CDR3 coding sequence is TGTGCCAGTAGTTGGAGTAGGGACACTGAAGCTTTCTTT. Translation: CASSWSRDTEAFF.

This clone was recorded once. The chain recombines TRBV7-6 with TRBJ2-1; the D is unclear. V lost 0 bases to trimming and J lost 0 bases, with 12 bases between them. The length of the CDR3 is 17 residues. Germline CDR1 is SGHVS and CDR2 is FNYEAQ. CDR3 sequence (DNA): TGTGCCAGCAGCTTAGCGCCCCTCGAAGACTCCTACAATGAGCAGTTCTTC. Its translation: CASSLAPLEDSYNEQFF.

In its sample, this clone was seen a few times. The chain uses TRBV5-4 and TRBJ2-2; TRBD2 matches 9 bases. From germline, CDR1 is SGHNT and CDR2 YYREEE (reference sequence). The V and J ends lost 2 bases and 3 bases, in that order; junction bases with no gene match: 5. The CDR3 has 16 residues. CDR3 sequence reads: CASSFRASGDTGELFF. DNA of the CDR3: TGTGCCAGCAGCTTCAGGGCTAGCGGGGACACCGGGGAGCTGTTTTTT.

The chain couples TRBV6-5 to TRBJ2-2; possible D gene TRBD1, 5 bases. Germline V CDR1 and CDR2: MNHEY, SVGAGI. V lost 6 bases and J lost 5, with 16 bases in between. The CDR3 runs 15 residues. The CDR3 bases are TGTGCCAGCAGAATCCCAGCGTCAGGGACCGGGGAGCTGTTTTTT. Its protein is CASRIPASGTGELFF.

The V and J genes are TRBV2 and TRBJ1-2, with 10 bases identical to TRBD1. The CDR3 length is 14 residues. After removal of 8 bases from V and 8 bases from J, the junction contained 11 bases not matched to a gene. Germline assignment: CDR1 SNHLY and CDR2 FYNNEI. CDR3 DNA: TGTGCCAGCCGTTACCGGGACAGGGGAGAAGGCTACACCTTC. The encoded protein is CASRYRDRGEGYTF.

V gene TRBV30 combines with J gene TRBJ2-5; D uncertain. The V end lost 0 bases, the J end lost 0 bases, and 11 bases lay between the germline ends. CDR1 GTSNPN and CDR2 SVGIG come from the germline V gene (reference sequence). The CDR3 spans 15 residues. CDR3 in amino acids: CAWSVGQNYQETQYF. CDR3 in DNA: TGTGCCTGGAGTGTAGGCCAGAACTACCAAGAGACCCAGTACTTC.

This clone was observed a single time. This chain links TRBV15 with TRBJ1-2; perhaps TRBD1 as D (5 bases). V lost 5 bases to trimming and J lost 0 bases, with 22 bases between them. Germline CDR1 LNHNV, CDR2 YYDKDF (reference sequence). The CDR3 is made up of 18 amino acids. CDR3 in DNA: TGTGCCACCAGCCAGGCTCCAGGGACTCTGAGTGCTAACTATGGCTACACCTTC. This gives the protein CATSQAPGTLSANYGYTF.

With regard to this clone: A read error may produce the germline difference seen at one junction end. J is TRBJ2-7 and V is TRBV27; maybe TRBD2 (6 bases). Germline loops: CDR1 MNHEY, CDR2 SMNVEV (reference sequence). This CDR3 spans 12 amino acids. Here the CDR3 reads CASSLGGLDLHF. DNA for the CDR3: TGTGCCAGCAGTTTAGGAGGGCTGGACTTGCACTTC.

The chain recombines TRBV19 with TRBJ2-3; 9 bases are shared with TRBD2. The trim removed 1 base at V and 0 bases at J, leaving 5 bases unmatched. Per the germline V gene, CDR1 is LNHDA and CDR2 is SQIVND (reference sequence). This CDR3 has 17 residues. The CDR3 DNA sequence: TGTGCCAGTAGTATAGGGCGGCTAGCGGGGAGCACAGATACGCAGTATTTT. Amino acid sequence: CASSIGRLAGSTDTQYF.

V is TRBV5-1 and J is TRBJ2-5; D is possibly TRBD1 (6 bases). The DNA end is a closer match to TRBJ2-7, so the J assignment may be wrong. The CDR3 is 15 amino acids. Looked up from germline, CDR1 is SGHRS and CDR2 is YFSETQ. CDR3 amino acids: CASSSGHTSTYEQYF. CDR3 bases: TGCGCCAGCAGCTCGGGACACACATCAACCTACGAGCAGTACTTC.

This chain connects TRBV19 to TRBJ1-2; 10 bases fit TRBD1. The CDR3 has 15 amino acids. From germline, CDR1 is LNHDA and CDR2 SQIVND (reference sequence). J gave up 8 bases and V 3 bases, and 9 bases lay outside the gene matches. The CDR3 loop reads CASSIAGTGASGYTF. CDR3 nucleotide sequence: TGTGCCAGTAGTATCGCCGGGACAGGGGCGTCCGGCTACACCTTC.

This chain links TRBV7-2 with TRBJ2-7, with D uncertain. Trimming stripped 4 bases from V and 5 bases from J, with 15 bases between. This CDR3 is built from 14 residues. Germline CDR1 reads SGHTA; CDR2 reads FQGNSA. DNA of the CDR3: TGTGCCAGCAGCTCGGACCCCGGCAGAGACGAGCAGTACTTC. Its protein product is CASSSDPGRDEQYF.

The chain carries TRBV15 and TRBJ1-4; D remains ambiguous. This CDR3 has 13 amino acids. Germline CDR1 LNHNV, CDR2 YYDKDF (reference sequence). The V gene lost 5 bases and the J gene lost 6 bases, with 10 bases spanning the gap. The CDR3 protein is CATSEGGHEKLFF. CDR3 DNA: TGTGCCACCAGCGAGGGAGGACATGAAAAACTGTTTTTT. The full variable domain, its missing parts supplied by reference TRBV15 and TRBJ1-4, is DAMVIQNPRYQVTQFGKPVTLSCSQTLNHNVMYWYQQKSSQAPKLLFHYYDKDFNNEADTPDNFQSRRPNTSFCFLDIRSPGLGDTAMYLCATSEGGHEKLFFGSGTQLSVL.

The V gene is TRBV30, the J gene TRBJ1-5, with a tentative D call TRBD1 (5 bases). This CDR3 contains 15 residues. Germline loops: CDR1 GTSNPN, CDR2 SVGIG (reference sequence). The V end lost 0 bases, the J end lost 6 bases, and 15 bases lay between the germline ends. The CDR3 region is CAWSVPPGISQPQHF. The DNA for the CDR3 is TGTGCCTGGAGTGTACCCCCAGGGATAAGTCAGCCCCAGCATTTT.

The genes are TRBV18 and TRBJ2-1; D perhaps matches TRBD2 (6 bases). Germline V CDR1 and CDR2: KGHSH, LQKENI. The CDR3 has 14 amino acids. Trimming shortened V by 5 bases and J by 0 bases, and 8 bases separated the two germline ends. The chain's CDR3 is CASSWGDSYNEQFF. In nucleotides, the CDR3 is TGTGCCAGCTCATGGGGGGACTCCTACAATGAGCAGTTCTTC.

This clone was seen a single time. This chain uses TRBV9 with TRBJ2-3; 13 bases are shared with TRBD2. The germline gives CDR1 SGDLS, CDR2 YYNGEE. The CDR3 runs to 16 residues. The V segment lost 3 bases and the J segment 0 bases; nucleotides outside the gene matches: 1. CDR3 in DNA: TGTGCCAGCAGCGCACTAGCGGGGGGGAGCACAGATACGCAGTATTTT. Its protein product is CASSALAGGSTDTQYF.

DNA of the CDR3: TGTGCCAGCATCTGGGGCATAAAGAACACTGAAGCTTTCTTT. Its protein is CASIWGIKNTEAFF. This rearrangement joins TRBV13 to TRBJ1-1; D perhaps matches TRBD1 (5 bases). CDR3 size: 14 residues. The germline gives CDR1 PRHDT, CDR2 FYEKMQ (reference sequence). Trimming removed 7 bases at V and 1 base at J, with 13 bases between.

This clone was detected only a few times. V usage is TRBV29-1 and J usage is TRBJ2-1, with TRBD2 matching over 10 bases. Germline lookup yields CDR1 SQVTM and CDR2 ANQGSEA. This CDR3 is 14 amino acids long. Trimming removed 4 bases from V and 10 bases from J; junction bases left unmatched: 10. The CDR3 is CSVGASGGLQEQFF. The CDR3 DNA reads TGCAGCGTTGGGGCTAGCGGGGGTCTTCAGGAGCAGTTCTTC.

V usage is TRBV4-1 and J usage is TRBJ2-7; D is unclear. CDR1 is MGHRA, CDR2 YSYEKL, per germline. The V end lost 0 bases, the J end lost 6 bases, and 12 bases lay between the germline ends. The CDR3 is 14 residues long. CDR3 sequence (DNA): TGCGCCAGCAGCCAAGATCCGTCGGGTAGCGAGCAGTACTTC. Amino acids: CASSQDPSGSEQYF.

The CDR3 sequence is CASSVGRGAYGYTF. Here the CDR3 DNA reads TGTGCCAGCAGTGTGGGCAGGGGGGCGTATGGCTACACCTTC. The chain recombines TRBV2 with TRBJ1-2; 7 bases match TRBD1. Germline CDR1 and CDR2: SNHLY and FYNNEI. This CDR3 is 14 amino acids long. V lost 4 bases and J lost 5; bases outside the gene matches: 7.

This chain joins TRBV5-1 and TRBJ1-1; TRBD1 matches 9 bases. The CDR3 is made up of 15 amino acids. The junction had 8 bases not matched to a gene; V was cut back by 4 bases and J by 4 bases. The germline V gene encodes CDR1 SGHRS and CDR2 YFSETQ. The CDR3 DNA reads as TGCGCCAGCAGCCAACAGGGGGCCGCGGCCACTGAAGCTTTCTTT. It is translated as CASSQQGAAATEAFF.

This chain links TRBV6-4 with TRBJ1-4; no reliable D call. This CDR3 is built from 14 residues. The germline CDR1 and CDR2 sequences are MRHNA and SNTAGT. V dropped 0 bases and J dropped 10 bases, with 12 bases sitting between them. CDR3 coding DNA: TGTGCCAGCAGTGACTCCGGGGTCCCCGGAAAACTGTTTTTT. It specifies CASSDSGVPGKLFF.

The chain recombines TRBV5-5 with TRBJ1-2; the match to TRBD1 covers 7 bases. The CDR3 loop spans 16 amino acids. V dropped 6 bases and J dropped 2; count of bases not matched to a gene: 13. In germline, CDR1 is SGHKS, CDR2 YYEKEE (reference sequence). CDR3 sequence: CASTQKEQGGNYGYTF. CDR3 bases: TGTGCCAGCACCCAGAAGGAGCAGGGGGGGAACTATGGCTACACCTTC.

The rearrangement links TRBV5-6 to TRBJ2-7; 8 nucleotides line up with TRBD1. The CDR3 sequence is 15 residues long. V was pared by 5 bases and J by 7 bases, with 14 bases of the junction left unmatched. In germline, CDR1 is SGHDT, CDR2 YYEEEE. The CDR3 nucleotides read TGTGCCAGCAGTTACCAAGGGACAGGCCCTAGGGAGCAGTACTTC. This sequence encodes CASSYQGTGPREQYF.

The genes are TRBV7-9 and TRBJ1-4, with D hard to call. The CDR3 length is 13 residues. CDR1 and CDR2 (germline): SEHNR, FQNEAQ (reference sequence). Trimming cost V 2 bases and J 4 bases, with 5 bases left between them. CDR3 coding DNA: TGTGCCAGCAGCTTAAGTTATAATGAAAAACTGTTTTTT. Amino acids: CASSLSYNEKLFF.

This clone appeared a single time. The chain links TRBV10-3 to TRBJ2-2; unclear D gene. CDR1 is ENHRY, CDR2 SYGVKD, per germline. Trimming shortened V by 6 bases and J by 4 bases, and 9 bases separated the two germline ends. This CDR3 comprises 13 residues. The CDR3 sequence: CAIRASTTGELFF. The CDR3 DNA follows: TGTGCCATCAGGGCCAGCACCACCGGGGAGCTGTTTTTT.

The V and J genes are TRBV4-1 and TRBJ2-5; D unclear. Germline CDR1 is MGHRA and CDR2 is YSYEKL. V was pared by 0 bases and J by 5 bases, with 4 bases between. The CDR3 is 12 amino acids. This CDR3 is CASSQDEETQYF. The CDR3 DNA reads as TGCGCCAGCAGCCAAGACGAGGAGACCCAGTACTTC.

By share, this clone ranks as medium-sized (0.01 to 0.1%). The chain recombines TRBV20-1 with TRBJ1-1; D gene unclear. CDR1 is DFQATT and CDR2 is SNEGSKA in the germline V gene (reference sequence). This CDR3 is built from 11 residues. The ends were cut back, 5 bases at V and 3 bases at J, with 7 bases in the middle. The CDR3 sequence is CSAPWDTEAFF. The CDR3 region has the DNA TGCAGTGCTCCATGGGACACTGAAGCTTTCTTT.

The chain recombines TRBV5-1 with TRBJ1-1; unclear D gene. CDR3 size: 18 residues. Per the germline V gene, CDR1 is SGHRS and CDR2 is YFSETQ. V gave up 4 bases and J gave up 4 bases, with 26 bases separating them. In DNA form, the CDR3 reads TGCGCCAGCAGCCTCGCCCGACGGGGAGTTAAAGGCAGCACTGAAGCTTTCTTT. This encodes CASSLARRGVKGSTEAFF.

J is TRBJ2-1 and V is TRBV5-8; D is possibly TRBD2 (6 bases). The CDR3 loop spans 15 amino acids. Germline CDR1 and CDR2: SGHTS and YDEGEE. The germline V and J ends were trimmed by 5 bases and 2 bases, with 14 bases remaining between them. The chain's CDR3 is CASRDGGTAYNEQFF. The CDR3 region has the DNA TGTGCCAGCAGGGACGGCGGGACGGCCTACAATGAGCAGTTCTTC.

This clone appeared once. The CDR3 spells CASSVFGGSYNEQFF. CDR3 coding DNA: TGTGCCAGCAGTGTGTTCGGGGGCTCCTACAATGAGCAGTTCTTC. V and J are TRBV25-1 and TRBJ2-1, with a tentative D call TRBD2 (6 bases). Trimming took off 4 bases at V and 0 bases at J, with 10 bases between the two ends. Germline values: CDR1 MGHDK, CDR2 SYGVNS. The CDR3 runs 15 residues.